A single sample gave rise to the 20 T cell receptor beta chains below, sequenced in a study of T cell responses to AZD1222 COVID-19 vaccine. Measured with immunoSEQ multiplex PCR; TCRdb has only the in-frame clones, and not every one. The table has some 170,000 clones, approximately 91% seen once. Here the sequenced sample was peripheral blood, taken on day 0 of AZD1222 vaccination. Receptor source: an adult in good health.

This sequence joins TRBV7-8 and TRBJ2-7; D may be TRBD1 or TRBD2 (5 bases each). V was clipped by 3 bases and J by 4 bases, with 10 bases between them. The germline V gene has CDR1 SGHVS and CDR2 FQNEAQ. The CDR3 contains 13 residues. The CDR3 DNA is TGTGCCAGCAGCTTCGGGACGTGGTACGAGCAGTACTTC. Protein sequence: CASSFGTWYEQYF.

The rearrangement links TRBV7-6 to TRBJ2-1; 8 bases are shared with TRBD2. This CDR3 spans 16 amino acids. With 1 base clipped from V and 9 bases from J, the junction kept 11 bases outside the gene matches. From germline, CDR1 is SGHVS and CDR2 FNYEAQ. The CDR3 bases are TGTGCCAGCAGCTTAGTGCCTAGCGCGGGGGGTGGTGAGCAGTTCTTC. Translation: CASSLVPSAGGGEQFF.

The chain couples TRBV28 to TRBJ1-4; 7 bases fit TRBD1. The V segment lost 10 bases and the J segment 3 bases; nucleotides outside the gene matches: 11. CDR3 length: 15 residues. Germline-derived CDR1 and CDR2 are MDHEN and SYDVKM. The DNA of the CDR3 is TGTGCCACCAACCGCCCAGGGGGGGCTAATGAAAAACTGTTTTTT. Its protein is CATNRPGGANEKLFF.

V is TRBV5-4 and J is TRBJ2-1; 7 bases are shared with TRBD2. Germline loops: CDR1 SGHNT, CDR2 YYREEE (reference sequence). The CDR3 runs 13 residues. Trimming at V came to 7 bases and at J to 1 base, leaving 2 bases not matched to a gene. The CDR3 protein is CASASGSYNEQFF. The CDR3 DNA follows: TGTGCCAGCGCTAGCGGTTCCTACAATGAGCAGTTCTTC.

This chain connects TRBV27 to TRBJ1-5; D remains unclear. CDR1 is MNHEY and CDR2 is SMNVEV in the germline V gene (reference sequence). V was cut by 6 bases and J by 4 bases, with 16 bases left in between. There are 15 residues in the CDR3. DNA of the CDR3: TGTGCCAGCAGCCCCTCCCCCTCGCTGAATCAGCCCCAGCATTTT. Protein product: CASSPSPSLNQPQHF.

This rearrangement joins TRBV9 to TRBJ1-6; D remains unclear. Trimming stripped 0 bases from V and 0 bases from J, with 10 bases between. In germline, CDR1 is SGDLS, CDR2 YYNGEE. The CDR3 has 17 amino acids. This CDR3 is CASSVAVSSSYNSPLHF. The CDR3 nucleotides read TGTGCCAGCAGCGTAGCGGTCTCTAGCTCCTATAATTCACCCCTCCACTTT.

The chain is built from TRBV14 and TRBJ2-2; D call uncertain. This CDR3 region has 13 residues. With 6 bases removed from V and 2 bases from J, the gap between germline ends came to 7 bases. Germline values: CDR1 SGHDN, CDR2 FVKESK. CDR3 in DNA: TGTGCCAGCAGGCTACATAACACCGGGGAGCTGTTTTTT. Translating it yields CASRLHNTGELFF. The full variable domain, its missing parts supplied by reference TRBV14 and TRBJ2-2, is EAGVTQFPSHSVIEKGQTVTLRCDPISGHDNLYWYRRVMGKEIKFLLHFVKESKQDESGMPNNRFLAERTGGTYSTLKVQPAELEDSGVYFCASRLHNTGELFFGEGSRLTVL.

The V and J genes are TRBV7-6 and TRBJ2-7, with 9 bases matching TRBD2. With 5 bases clipped from V and 3 bases from J, the junction kept 8 bases outside the gene matches. CDR1 is SGHVS, CDR2 FNYEAQ, per germline. This CDR3 is built from 15 residues. CDR3 residues: CASSPERGVRYEQYV. In DNA, the CDR3 is TGTGCCAGCAGCCCAGAGCGGGGGGTTCGCTACGAGCAGTACGTC.

The chain joins TRBV18 to TRBJ1-2; D gene ambiguous. Trimming took off 2 bases at V and 1 base at J, with 8 bases between the two ends. The CDR3 length is 14 residues. Germline assignment: CDR1 KGHSH and CDR2 LQKENI. The CDR3 sequence: CASSPGSGNYGYTF. CDR3 in DNA: TGTGCCAGCTCACCAGGGTCCGGTAACTATGGCTACACCTTC.

The chain employs TRBV19 and TRBJ1-5; D is unclear. V lost 9 bases to trimming and J lost 4 bases, with 13 bases between them. CDR3 length: 13 amino acids. The germline V gene has CDR1 LNHDA and CDR2 SQIVND (reference sequence). CDR3 loop: CASSPERNQPQHF. The CDR3 region has the DNA TGTGCCAGCTCCCCGGAACGAAATCAGCCCCAGCATTTT.

The chain recombines TRBV7-9 with TRBJ2-1; TRBD2 matches 9 bases. The J segment lost 4 bases and the V segment lost 4 bases, leaving 8 bases of the junction unmatched. The CDR3 is 16 amino acids. Germline-derived CDR1 and CDR2 are SEHNR and FQNEAQ (reference sequence). CDR3 sequence: CASSWVAGDGYNEQFF. The CDR3 DNA reads TGTGCCAGCAGCTGGGTAGCGGGAGACGGTTACAATGAGCAGTTCTTC.

This chain links TRBV30 with TRBJ1-2; D not certain. The CDR3 is made up of 11 amino acids. CDR1 and CDR2 (germline): GTSNPN, SVGIG (reference sequence). The V end lost 8 bases, the J end lost 4 bases, and 11 bases lay between the germline ends. The CDR3, as DNA: TGTGCCGGCGGGATAATCTATGGCTACACCTTC. It codes for CAGGIIYGYTF.

The gene calls are TRBV9 and TRBJ2-3; D unresolved. This CDR3 is built from 13 residues. Germline CDR1 and CDR2: SGDLS and YYNGEE. Trimming shortened V by 0 bases and J by 2 bases, and 4 bases separated the two germline ends. CDR3 region: CASSVGPTDTQYF. In DNA, the CDR3 is TGTGCCAGCAGCGTAGGCCCCACAGATACGCAGTATTTT. Together with reference TRBV9 and TRBJ2-3, the CDR3 gives the full variable domain: DSGVTQTPKHLITATGQRVTLRCSPRSGDLSVYWYQQSLDQGLQFLIQYYNGEERAKGNILERFSAQQFPDLHSELNLSSLELGDSALYFCASSVGPTDTQYFGPGTRLTVL.

The gene calls are TRBV14 and TRBJ2-5; D call uncertain. Germline V gene data show CDR1 as SGHDN and CDR2 as FVKESK. The V end was cut by 4 bases, the J end by 3 bases, with 18 bases between. CDR3 length equals 16 residues. The CDR3 is CASSPPFGRLKETQYF. In DNA, the CDR3 is TGTGCCAGCAGCCCACCGTTCGGGCGGTTAAAAGAGACCCAGTACTTC.

The rearrangement uses TRBV6-5 and TRBJ1-5; possible D gene TRBD1, 5 bases. Germline V CDR1 and CDR2: MNHEY, SVGAGI. The CDR3 covers 14 residues. V was shortened by 5 bases and J by 6 bases, with 14 bases between the two germline ends. For the CDR3, the DNA is TGTGCCAGCAGTCCGGGAAGGGGCACTCAGCCCCAGCATTTT. Its translation: CASSPGRGTQPQHF.

CDR3 in amino acids: CSVENTGELFF. The CDR3 DNA sequence: TGCAGCGTTGAAAACACCGGGGAGCTGTTTTTT. The rearrangement links TRBV29-1 to TRBJ2-2; D is unresolved. The CDR3 is made up of 11 amino acids. The V end lost 2 bases, the J end lost 2 bases, and 0 bases lay between the germline ends. Looked up from germline, CDR1 is SQVTM and CDR2 is ANQGSEA.

The chain links TRBV6-5 to TRBJ1-1, with 8 positions matching TRBD1. CDR1 and CDR2 from the germline V gene are MNHEY and SVGAGI. The CDR3 contains 13 residues. Germline trimming cut 8 bases from V and 5 bases from J; bases unmatched to any gene: 7. DNA of the CDR3: TGTGCCAGCTCCGGACAGGGCAGGACTGAAGCTTTCTTT. Translation gives CASSGQGRTEAFF.

This chain joins TRBV7-8 and TRBJ2-1; 9 nucleotides line up with TRBD2. Unmatched junction bases numbered 4, after V lost 3 bases and J lost 4 bases. The CDR3 covers 15 residues. CDR1 is SGHVS, CDR2 FQNEAQ, per germline. The CDR3 is CASSLYLAGYNEQFF. CDR3 coding DNA: TGTGCCAGCAGCTTGTATCTAGCGGGGTACAATGAGCAGTTCTTC.

This chain joins TRBV20-1 and TRBJ1-1, with 8 bases fitting TRBD1. This CDR3 has 11 amino acids. V lost 5 bases to trimming and J lost 10 bases; unmatched junction nucleotides: 6. Germline values: CDR1 DFQATT, CDR2 SNEGSKA (reference sequence). This CDR3 reads CSALQGVGAFF. CDR3 DNA sequence: TGCAGTGCTTTACAGGGGGTAGGAGCTTTCTTT.

The CDR3 coding sequence is TGTGCCAGCAGCGTAGTAGGACAGGTTAACACCGGGGAGCTGTTTTTT. This translates into CASSVVGQVNTGELFF. The genes are TRBV9 and TRBJ2-2, with 7 bases aligning to TRBD1. Germline V lookup: CDR1 SGDLS, CDR2 YYNGEE. This CDR3 is built from 16 residues. Unmatched junction bases numbered 4, after V lost 0 bases and J lost 2 bases. Together with reference TRBV9 and TRBJ2-2, the CDR3 gives the full variable domain: DSGVTQTPKHLITATGQRVTLRCSPRSGDLSVYWYQQSLDQGLQFLIQYYNGEERAKGNILERFSAQQFPDLHSELNLSSLELGDSALYFCASSVVGQVNTGELFFGEGSRLTVL.